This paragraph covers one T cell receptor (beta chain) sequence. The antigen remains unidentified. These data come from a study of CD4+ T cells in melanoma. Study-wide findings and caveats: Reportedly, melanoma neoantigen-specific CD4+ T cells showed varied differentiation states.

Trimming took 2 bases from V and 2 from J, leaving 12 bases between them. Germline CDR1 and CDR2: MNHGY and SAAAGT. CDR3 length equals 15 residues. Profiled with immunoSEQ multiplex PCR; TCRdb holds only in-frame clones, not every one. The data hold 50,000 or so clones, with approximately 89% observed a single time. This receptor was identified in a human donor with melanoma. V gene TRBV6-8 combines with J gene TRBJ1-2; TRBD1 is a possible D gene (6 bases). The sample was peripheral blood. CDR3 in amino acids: CASSYLTGTNYGYTF. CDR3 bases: TGTGCCAGCAGTTACCTTACAGGGACCAACTATGGCTACACCTTC.